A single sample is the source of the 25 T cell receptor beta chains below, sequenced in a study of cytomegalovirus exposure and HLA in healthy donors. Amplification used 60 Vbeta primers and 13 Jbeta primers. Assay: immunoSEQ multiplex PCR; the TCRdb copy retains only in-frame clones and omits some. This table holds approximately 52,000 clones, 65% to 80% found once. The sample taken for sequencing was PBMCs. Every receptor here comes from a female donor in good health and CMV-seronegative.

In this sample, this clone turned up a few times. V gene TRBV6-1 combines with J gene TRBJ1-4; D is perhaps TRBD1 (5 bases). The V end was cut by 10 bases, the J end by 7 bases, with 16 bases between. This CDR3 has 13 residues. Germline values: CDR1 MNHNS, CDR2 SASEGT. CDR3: CAIRRTSLEKLFF. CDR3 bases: TGTGCCATCAGGAGGACATCTCTTGAAAAACTGTTTTTT.

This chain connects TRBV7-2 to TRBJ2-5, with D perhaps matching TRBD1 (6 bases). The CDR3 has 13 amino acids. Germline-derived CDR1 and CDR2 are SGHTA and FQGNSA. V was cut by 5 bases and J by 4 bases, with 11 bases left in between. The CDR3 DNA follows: TGTGCCAGCAGCCCAGGGGTTAGAGAGACCCAGTACTTC. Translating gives CASSPGVRETQYF.

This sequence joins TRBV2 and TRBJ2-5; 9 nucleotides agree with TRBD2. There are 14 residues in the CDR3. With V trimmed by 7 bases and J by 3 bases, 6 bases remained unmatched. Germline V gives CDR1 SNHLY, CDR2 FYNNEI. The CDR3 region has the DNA TGTGCCAGCAAATTAGCGGGGGCCGAAGAGACCCAGTACTTC. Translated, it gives CASKLAGAEETQYF.

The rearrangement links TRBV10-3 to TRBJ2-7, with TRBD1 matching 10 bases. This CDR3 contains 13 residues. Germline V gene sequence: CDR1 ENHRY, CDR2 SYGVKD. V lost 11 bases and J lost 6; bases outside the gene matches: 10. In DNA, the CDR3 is TGTGCCGTCACCGGGACAGGGGAGGCCGAGCAGTACTTC. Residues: CAVTGTGEAEQYF.

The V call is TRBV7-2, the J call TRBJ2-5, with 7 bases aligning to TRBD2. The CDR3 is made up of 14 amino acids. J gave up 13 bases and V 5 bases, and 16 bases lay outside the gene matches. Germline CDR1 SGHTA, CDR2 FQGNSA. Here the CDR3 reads CASSPSGVGGDTYF. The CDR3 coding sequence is TGTGCCAGCAGCCCCAGCGGGGTGGGGGGAGATACGTACTTC.

For the CDR3, the DNA is TGCAGCGTCCCGAGGACAGGGTTCGGTGAGACCCAGTACTTC. The encoded protein is CSVPRTGFGETQYF. V usage is TRBV29-1 and J usage is TRBJ2-5, with 8 bases that match TRBD1. Trimming at V came to 6 bases and at J to 5 bases, leaving 11 bases not matched to a gene. The CDR3 has 14 residues. Per the germline V gene, CDR1 is SQVTM and CDR2 is ANQGSEA.

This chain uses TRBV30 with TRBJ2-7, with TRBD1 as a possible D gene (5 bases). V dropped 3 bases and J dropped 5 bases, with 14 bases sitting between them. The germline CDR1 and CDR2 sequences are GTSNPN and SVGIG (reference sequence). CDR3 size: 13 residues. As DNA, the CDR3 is TGTGCCTGGAGCGGCAGGGCCCCCCACGAGCAGTACTTC. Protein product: CAWSGRAPHEQYF.

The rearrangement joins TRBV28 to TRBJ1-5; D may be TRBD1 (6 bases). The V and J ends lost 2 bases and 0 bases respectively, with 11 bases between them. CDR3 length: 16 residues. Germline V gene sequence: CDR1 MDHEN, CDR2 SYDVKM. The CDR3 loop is CASSLDRSYSNQPQHF. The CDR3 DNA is TGTGCCAGCAGTTTAGACAGGAGCTATAGCAATCAGCCCCAGCATTTT.

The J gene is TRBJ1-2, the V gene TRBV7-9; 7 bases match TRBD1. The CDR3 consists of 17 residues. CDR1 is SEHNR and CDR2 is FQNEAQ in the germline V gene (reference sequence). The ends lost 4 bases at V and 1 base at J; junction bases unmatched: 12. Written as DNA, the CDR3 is TGTGCCAGCAGCTCCGGACGGACAGGATCTTTTAACTATGGCTACACCTTC. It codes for CASSSGRTGSFNYGYTF. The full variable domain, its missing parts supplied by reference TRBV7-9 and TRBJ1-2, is DTGVSQNPRHKITKRGQNVTFRCDPISEHNRLYWYRQTLGQGPEFLTYFQNEAQLEKSRLLSDRFSAERPKGSFSTLEIQRTEQGDSAMYLCASSSGRTGSFNYGYTFGSGTRLTVV.

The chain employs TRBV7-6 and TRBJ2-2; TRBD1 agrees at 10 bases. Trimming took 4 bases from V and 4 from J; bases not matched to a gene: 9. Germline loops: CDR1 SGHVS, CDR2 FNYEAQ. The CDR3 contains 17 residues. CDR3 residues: CASSSKTGGPSTGELFF. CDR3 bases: TGTGCCAGCAGCTCGAAGACAGGGGGCCCGAGCACCGGGGAGCTGTTTTTT.

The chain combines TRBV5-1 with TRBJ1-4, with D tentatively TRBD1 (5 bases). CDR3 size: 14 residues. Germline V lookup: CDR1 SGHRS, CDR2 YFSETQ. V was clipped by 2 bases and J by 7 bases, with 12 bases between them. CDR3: CASSFGTGSEKLFF. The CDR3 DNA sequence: TGCGCCAGCAGCTTTGGAACAGGCAGTGAAAAACTGTTTTTT.

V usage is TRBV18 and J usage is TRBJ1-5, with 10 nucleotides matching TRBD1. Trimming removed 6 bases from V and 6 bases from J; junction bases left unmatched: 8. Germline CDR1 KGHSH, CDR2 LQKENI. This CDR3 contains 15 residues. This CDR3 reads CASSRDRGPTQPQHF. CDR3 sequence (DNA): TGTGCCAGCTCCCGGGACAGGGGACCAACTCAGCCCCAGCATTTT.

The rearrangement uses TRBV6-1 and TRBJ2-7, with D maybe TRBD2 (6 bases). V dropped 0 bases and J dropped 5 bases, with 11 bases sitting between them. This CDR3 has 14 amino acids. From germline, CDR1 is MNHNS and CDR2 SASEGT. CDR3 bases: TGTGCCAGCAGTGAAGCGGGACTCGGCGACGAGCAGTACTTC. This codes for CASSEAGLGDEQYF.

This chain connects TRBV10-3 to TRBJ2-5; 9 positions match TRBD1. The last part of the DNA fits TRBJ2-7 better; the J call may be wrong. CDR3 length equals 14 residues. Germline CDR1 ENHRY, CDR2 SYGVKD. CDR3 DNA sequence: TGTGCCATCAGTGAGGGACAGGGGACCTACGAGCAGTACTTC. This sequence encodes CAISEGQGTYEQYF.

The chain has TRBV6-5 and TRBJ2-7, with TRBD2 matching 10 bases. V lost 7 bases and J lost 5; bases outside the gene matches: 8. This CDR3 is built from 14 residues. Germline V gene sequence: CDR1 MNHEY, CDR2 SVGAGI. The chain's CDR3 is CASTKSGGADEQYF. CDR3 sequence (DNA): TGTGCCAGCACCAAGAGCGGGGGGGCCGACGAGCAGTACTTC.

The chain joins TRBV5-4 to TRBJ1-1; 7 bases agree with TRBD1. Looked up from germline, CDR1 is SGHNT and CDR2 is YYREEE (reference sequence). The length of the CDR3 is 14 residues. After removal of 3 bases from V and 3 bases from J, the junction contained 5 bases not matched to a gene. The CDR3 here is CASSSGGTDTEAFF. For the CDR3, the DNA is TGTGCCAGCAGCTCAGGGGGTACTGACACTGAAGCTTTCTTT.

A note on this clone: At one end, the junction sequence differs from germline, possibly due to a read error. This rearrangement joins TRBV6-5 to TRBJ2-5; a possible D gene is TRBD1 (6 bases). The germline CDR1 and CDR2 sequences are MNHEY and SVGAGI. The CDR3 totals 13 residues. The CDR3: CASSYAGVEAQYF. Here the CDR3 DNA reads TGTGCCAGCAGTTACGCAGGGGTAGAGGCCCAGTACTTC.

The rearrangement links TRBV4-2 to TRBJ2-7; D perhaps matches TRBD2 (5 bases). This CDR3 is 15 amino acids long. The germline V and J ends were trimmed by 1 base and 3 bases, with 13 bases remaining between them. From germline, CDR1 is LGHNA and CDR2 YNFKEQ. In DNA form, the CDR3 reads TGTGCCAGCAGCCAAGGTAGTGGACTTATCTACGAGCAGTACTTC. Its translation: CASSQGSGLIYEQYF.

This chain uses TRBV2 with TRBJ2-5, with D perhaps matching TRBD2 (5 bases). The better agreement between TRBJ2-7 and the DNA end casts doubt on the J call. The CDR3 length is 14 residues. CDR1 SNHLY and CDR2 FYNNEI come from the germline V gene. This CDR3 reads CASSFGENSYEQYF. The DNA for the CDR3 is TGTGCCAGCAGTTTTGGGGAGAACTCCTACGAGCAGTACTTC.

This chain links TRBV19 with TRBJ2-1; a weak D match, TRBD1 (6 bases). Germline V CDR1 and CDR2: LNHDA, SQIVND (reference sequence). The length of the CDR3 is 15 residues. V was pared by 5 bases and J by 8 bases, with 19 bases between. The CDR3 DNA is TGTGCCAGTAGTGAATCCACCGGGACAATTTATGAGCAGTTCTTC. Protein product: CASSESTGTIYEQFF.

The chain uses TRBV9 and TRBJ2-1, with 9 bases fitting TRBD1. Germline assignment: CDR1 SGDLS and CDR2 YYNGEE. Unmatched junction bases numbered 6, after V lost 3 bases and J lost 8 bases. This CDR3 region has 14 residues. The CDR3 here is CASSALTGGDEQFF. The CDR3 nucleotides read TGTGCCAGCAGCGCCCTGACAGGGGGAGATGAGCAGTTCTTC.

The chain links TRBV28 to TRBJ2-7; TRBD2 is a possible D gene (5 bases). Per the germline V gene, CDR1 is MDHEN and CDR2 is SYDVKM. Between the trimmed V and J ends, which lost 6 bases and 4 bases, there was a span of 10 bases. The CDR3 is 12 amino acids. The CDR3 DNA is TGTGCCAGCAGCCCTCGAGGGTACGAGCAGTACTTC. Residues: CASSPRGYEQYF.

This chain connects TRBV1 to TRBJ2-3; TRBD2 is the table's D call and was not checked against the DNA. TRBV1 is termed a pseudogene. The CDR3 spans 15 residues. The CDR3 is CTISNSAGRGDTQYF. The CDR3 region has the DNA TGCACCATTAGCAATTCAGCCGGGAGAGGGGATACGCAGTATTTT.

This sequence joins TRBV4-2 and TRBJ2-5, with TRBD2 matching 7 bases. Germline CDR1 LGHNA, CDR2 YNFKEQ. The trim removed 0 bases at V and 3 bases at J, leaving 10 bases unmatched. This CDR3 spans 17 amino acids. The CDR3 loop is CASSQDPSRAGEETQYF. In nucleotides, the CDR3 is TGTGCCAGCAGCCAAGACCCCTCTCGTGCGGGGGAAGAGACCCAGTACTTC.

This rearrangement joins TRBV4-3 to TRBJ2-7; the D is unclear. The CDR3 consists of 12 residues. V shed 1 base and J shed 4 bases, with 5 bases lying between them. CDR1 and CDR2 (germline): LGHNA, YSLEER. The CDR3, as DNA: TGCGCCAGCAGCCAAGGGCCTTACGAGCAGTACTTC. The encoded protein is CASSQGPYEQYF.